Listed below are T cell receptor beta chains from one sample, sequenced in a study of cytomegalovirus exposure and HLA in healthy donors. Sequenced by immunoSEQ multiplex PCR; TCRdb stores in-frame clones only, minus some. The sample carries approximately 150,000 clones, around 60% recorded once. Sequenced input: PBMCs. The receptors originated from a woman aged 60 to 75 in good health and CMV-seropositive. Each CDR3 is given with its conserved first and last residue. Each record gives: clone size, V gene, J gene, D gene, CDR3 DNA, CDR3 protein. The D gene is left open where the match is weak. Size tells how often a clone was seen (once, few, many) or the class of an expanded clone, and some rows leave it out.

abundance: NA
v_gene: TRBV27
j_gene: TRBJ1-2
d_gene: NA
CDR3nt: TGTGCCAGCGGGTATTTACGGGACACATCACGGGGCTACACCTTC
CDR3aa: CASGYLRDTSRGYTF

abundance: NA
v_gene: TRBV28
j_gene: TRBJ1-6
d_gene: NA
CDR3nt: TGTGCCAGCAGTTCGTTTGGAGTACCCCTCCACTTT
CDR3aa: CASSSFGVPLHF

abundance: NA
v_gene: TRBV7-2
j_gene: TRBJ2-7
d_gene: TRBD2
CDR3nt: TGTGCCAGCAGCCCCGGGGCGAGAACGGGAGGGGCCTACGAGCAGTACTTC
CDR3aa: CASSPGARTGGAYEQYF

abundance: NA
v_gene: TRBV5-8
j_gene: TRBJ2-1
d_gene: TRBD1
CDR3nt: TGTGCCAGCAGTTCCCCGGGACAGGGTTTCTACAATGAGCAGTTCTTC
CDR3aa: CASSSPGQGFYNEQFF

abundance: NA
v_gene: TRBV28
j_gene: TRBJ1-4
d_gene: TRBD1
CDR3nt: TGTGCCAGCAGTTGGGTACCGGGACAGGGGACGGTAAAACTGTTTTTT
CDR3aa: CASSWVPGQGTVKLFF

abundance: few
v_gene: TRBV27
j_gene: TRBJ1-1
d_gene: NA
CDR3nt: TGTGCCAGCGGTGGACAGATGAACACTGAAGCTTTCTTT
CDR3aa: CASGGQMNTEAFF

abundance: NA
v_gene: TRBV9
j_gene: TRBJ1-1
d_gene: TRBD1
CDR3nt: TGCGCCAGCAGCGAACAACAGGGGGCGTTCACTGAAGCTTTCTTT
CDR3aa: CASSEQQGAFTEAFF

abundance: NA
v_gene: TRBV5-1
j_gene: TRBJ2-7
d_gene: TRBD2
CDR3nt: TGCGCCAGCAGCTTGGGGCTAGCGGGAGAAAACGAGCAGTACTTC
CDR3aa: CASSLGLAGENEQYF

abundance: NA
v_gene: TRBV29-1
j_gene: TRBJ2-1
d_gene: NA
CDR3nt: TGCAGCGTTGAATTAATGCTGAGAGCGGGCAATGAGCAGTTCTTC
CDR3aa: CSVELMLRAGNEQFF

abundance: few
v_gene: TRBV5-4
j_gene: TRBJ2-7
d_gene: NA
CDR3nt: TGTGCCAGCAGCCCCGGCAGCGGATCCTACGAGCAGTACTTC
CDR3aa: CASSPGSGSYEQYF

abundance: NA
v_gene: TRBV6-4
j_gene: TRBJ1-1
d_gene: NA
CDR3nt: TGTGCCAGCAGTGACTCGTTCCTCCTGCCGAAGCTTTTCTTT
CDR3aa: CASSDSFLLPKLFF

abundance: NA
v_gene: TRBV2
j_gene: TRBJ2-6
d_gene: NA
CDR3nt: TGTGCCAGCAGACCCTCAGGGGCCCCTGGGGCCAACGTCCTGACTTTC
CDR3aa: CASRPSGAPGANVLTF

abundance: few
v_gene: TRBV7-6
j_gene: TRBJ2-7
d_gene: TRBD2
CDR3nt: TGTGCCAGCAGCCTTAAGGCGAGACTAGCGCCAAACTACGAGCAGTACTTC
CDR3aa: CASSLKARLAPNYEQYF

abundance: NA
v_gene: TRBV6-1
j_gene: TRBJ1-2
d_gene: NA
CDR3nt: TGTGCCAGCAGTGACCTACAGGGAAATGGCTACACCTTC
CDR3aa: CASSDLQGNGYTF

abundance: few
v_gene: TRBV7-2
j_gene: TRBJ2-1
d_gene: TRBD2
CDR3nt: TGTGCCAGCAGCTTAGTTGCTAGCGGGGGGTACAATGAGCAGTTCTTC
CDR3aa: CASSLVASGGYNEQFF

abundance: NA
v_gene: TRBV28
j_gene: TRBJ1-1
d_gene: TRBD1
CDR3nt: TGTGCCAGCAGTTCGGGACAGGGGGTAGAAGCTTTCTTT
CDR3aa: CASSSGQGVEAFF

abundance: NA
v_gene: TRBV5-1
j_gene: TRBJ2-5
d_gene: NA
CDR3nt: TGCGCCAGCAGCTTGGCTTTCGGGGAGACCCAGTACTTC
CDR3aa: CASSLAFGETQYF

abundance: NA
v_gene: TRBV30
j_gene: TRBJ2-7
d_gene: TRBD1
CDR3nt: TGTGCCTGTAACCATTTTCGACAGGGGGTGTACGAGCAGTACTTC
CDR3aa: CACNHFRQGVYEQYF

abundance: once
v_gene: TRBV10-2
j_gene: TRBJ2-7
d_gene: TRBD1
CDR3nt: TGCGCCAGCAGTGAACTGGGGACAGGGACATACGAGCAGTACTTC
CDR3aa: CASSELGTGTYEQYF

abundance: NA
v_gene: TRBV28
j_gene: TRBJ1-1
d_gene: NA
CDR3nt: TGTGCCAGCAGTCAATTGGACTGGAACACTGAAGCTTTCTTT
CDR3aa: CASSQLDWNTEAFF

abundance: NA
v_gene: TRBV4-3
j_gene: TRBJ2-1
d_gene: TRBD2
CDR3nt: TGCGCCAGCAGCCAAGCCAAGATGGGAGGACTAGCGGGAGTCAATGAGCAGTTCTTC
CDR3aa: CASSQAKMGGLAGVNEQFF

abundance: NA
v_gene: TRBV2
j_gene: TRBJ2-7
d_gene: TRBD1
CDR3nt: TGTGCCAGCACTTTCGGGACAGGGATCTACGAGCAGTACTTC
CDR3aa: CASTFGTGIYEQYF

abundance: few
v_gene: TRBV29-1
j_gene: TRBJ2-1
d_gene: TRBD1
CDR3nt: TGCAGCCTGGGGACAGGGGGCCGGGAGCAGTTCTTC
CDR3aa: CSLGTGGREQFF

abundance: NA
v_gene: TRBV7-2
j_gene: TRBJ1-2
d_gene: TRBD1
CDR3nt: TGTGCCAGCAGCACTGGAACAGGACAGGGAATCTATGGCTACACCTTC
CDR3aa: CASSTGTGQGIYGYTF

abundance: few
v_gene: TRBV21-1
j_gene: TRBJ1-5
d_gene: NA
CDR3nt: TGTGCCCTAAGCCTTCCGGGCAATCAGCCCCAGCATTTT
CDR3aa: CALSLPGNQPQHF

abundance: NA
v_gene: TRBV9
j_gene: TRBJ2-3
d_gene: TRBD2
CDR3nt: TGTGCCAGCAGCGTAGAGGAGGGAGGGAGTGCAGATACGCAGTATTTT
CDR3aa: CASSVEEGGSADTQYF

abundance: NA
v_gene: TRBV11-1
j_gene: TRBJ2-3
d_gene: TRBD2
CDR3nt: TGTGCCAGCAGCTCTAACGGGTTTCGGGAGGGCCCGAATACGCAGTATTTT
CDR3aa: CASSSNGFREGPNTQYF